A selection of T cell receptor beta chains follows, all from one sample in a study of cytomegalovirus exposure and HLA in healthy donors. The method was immunoSEQ multiplex PCR; TCRdb's version includes in-frame clones alone and lacks a portion of them. The repertoire holds over 150,000 clones, with 75% to 80% as singletons. Sequencing used PBMCs. All receptors derive from a woman between 40 and 50 years old in good health and CMV-seropositive. The CDR3 runs from the conserved cysteine through the conserved F or W. D genes are given only for firm matches. Clone sizes are given selectively: once, few, many, or a class where the clone is expanded.

size	V	D	J	DNA	CDR3
-	TRBV9	TRBD2	TRBJ2-1	TGTGCCAGCAGCCCCCCGGGAGGGATCAATGAGCAGTTCTTC	CASSPPGGINEQFF
-	TRBV5-1	TRBD2	TRBJ2-7	TGCGCCAGCAGCTCGGGGCGGGAGGGGGCGTCTAACTACGAGCAGTACTTC	CASSSGREGASNYEQYF
-	TRBV15	-	TRBJ2-3	TGTGCCACCTCCCCGAGCACAGATACGCAGTATTTT	CATSPSTDTQYF
-	TRBV27	TRBD2	TRBJ2-3	TGTGCCACCGCGACTAGCCGGGTGACAGATACGCAGTATTTT	CATATSRVTDTQYF
-	TRBV5-6	-	TRBJ1-1	TGTGCCAGCAGCCGTGGCCAGGGTTGGGCTGAAGCTTTCTTT	CASSRGQGWAEAFF
-	TRBV7-2	-	TRBJ2-7	TGTGCCAGCAGCTCCTTGGGGCCAATCTACGAGCAGTACTTC	CASSSLGPIYEQYF
-	TRBV10-1	TRBD2	TRBJ2-1	TGCGCCAGCAGAGGGACTAGCGGGTACAATGAGCAGTTCTTC	CASRGTSGYNEQFF
once	TRBV7-9	-	TRBJ2-5	TGTGCCAGCAGCTTAGCGCAACTAGAAGAGACCCAGTACTTC	CASSLAQLEETQYF
few	TRBV4-1	-	TRBJ2-7	TGCGCCAGCAGCCAAGAATCGACAGTGCAGACCTACGAGCAGTACTTC	CASSQESTVQTYEQYF
-	TRBV20-1	-	TRBJ2-1	TGCAGTGCTCAAGACAGAGATGAGCAGTTCTTC	CSAQDRDEQFF
-	TRBV5-4	TRBD2	TRBJ2-5	TGTGCCAGCAGCTTAAGACTAGCGGACCAAGAGACCCAGTACTTC	CASSLRLADQETQYF
-	TRBV5-6	-	TRBJ1-2	TGTGCCAGCAGCTCGACAGGCTCAGCTAACTATGGCTACACCTTC	CASSSTGSANYGYTF